Below, 26 T cell receptor beta chains from the same sample are listed, as sequenced in a study of T cells expressing NK-cell markers. TCRdb re-called the 5' RACE reads and gives one entry per CDR3 protein, without DNA. The sample includes about 550,000 distinct CDR3 sequences. The sequenced material came from blood T cells: a sorted CD56 or NKG2C T cell subset, CD4+ or CD8+ T cells, or bulk PBMC T cells (not recorded which). The receptors derive from a man aged 18 to 30 in good health.

The gene calls are TRBV20-1 and TRBJ1-5; TCRdb designates TRBD1, a call that cannot be tested without DNA. Germline CDR1 reads DFQATT; CDR2 reads SNEGSKA (reference sequence). There are 16 residues in the CDR3. The CDR3 here is CSARPGQSLRDQPQHF.

The CDR3: CASSPPLAGGSNEQFF. V is TRBV5-1 and J is TRBJ2-1; checking the TCRdb D call of TRBD2 is not possible without DNA. This CDR3 contains 16 residues. Per germline, CDR1 SGHRS and CDR2 YFSETQ.

The chain couples TRBV11-2 to TRBJ2-2; TCRdb reports TRBD2, a call that lacks DNA to check it against. Germline CDR1 and CDR2: SGHAT and FQNNGV. This CDR3 is built from 13 residues. CDR3 sequence reads: CASKGPSWGELFF.

The chain has TRBV11-2 and TRBJ2-1; absent DNA, TCRdb's TRBD2 call cannot be checked. Germline loops: CDR1 SGHAT, CDR2 FQNNGV. This CDR3 contains 17 residues. The CDR3: CASSSSIWAGELNEQFF.

The chain uses TRBV11-3 and TRBJ2-1. This CDR3 has 14 residues. CDR1 is SGHNT, CDR2 YENEEA, per germline. CDR3 sequence: CASSLSRGYNEQFF.

The chain links TRBV10-3 to TRBJ2-7; TCRdb lists TRBD2, though no DNA is available to test this call. Germline V gene lookup returns CDR1 ENHRY and CDR2 SYGVKD. This CDR3 region has 13 residues. The CDR3 reads CAISEFSPREQYF.

V is TRBV7-8 and J is TRBJ2-3; TCRdb's assignment of TRBD2 cannot be checked, as there is no DNA. This CDR3 is built from 17 residues. Germline V gene data show CDR1 as SGHVS and CDR2 as FQNEAQ. The CDR3 here is CASSLDRWEAGADTQYF.

The rearrangement uses TRBV12-3 or TRBV12-4 and TRBJ1-3; lacking DNA, the TRBD1 call made by TCRdb goes unchecked. The CDR3 totals 15 residues. The CDR3 sequence is CASREPGTDGNTIYF.

CDR3 region: CSARVPGGRLNTEAFF. This chain uses TRBV20-1 with TRBJ1-1; the D call of TRBD1 rests on TCRdb alone, since no DNA is present to check it. This CDR3 region has 16 residues. Germline CDR1 DFQATT, CDR2 SNEGSKA (reference sequence).

V is TRBV5-1 and J is TRBJ1-5; the D gene TCRdb calls, TRBD1, cannot be checked with no DNA. Per germline, CDR1 SGHRS and CDR2 YFSETQ. The length of the CDR3 is 15 residues. The CDR3 reads CASSLDGGSWQPQHF.

The genes are TRBV2 and TRBJ2-4; TCRdb's assignment of TRBD2 cannot be checked, as there is no DNA. The CDR3 consists of 13 residues. Germline assignment: CDR1 SNHLY and CDR2 FYNNEI. CDR3 sequence reads: CATTLAGVDIQYF.

The chain recombines TRBV6-5 with TRBJ2-7; TCRdb lists TRBD2, though no DNA is available to test this call. Germline CDR1 MNHEY, CDR2 SVGAGI. This CDR3 region has 19 residues. This CDR3 is CASSYSLPTGLAGRYEQYF.

The chain uses TRBV11-1 and TRBJ2-7. Per germline, CDR1 SGHAT and CDR2 FQDESV (reference sequence). This CDR3 has 14 residues. The CDR3 loop is CASSRRHNGYEQYF.

This chain uses TRBV12-3 or TRBV12-4 with TRBJ2-3; without DNA, the TCRdb call of TRBD2 cannot be checked. The CDR3 contains 12 residues. The CDR3 loop reads CASGLGADTQYF.

The gene calls are TRBV19 and TRBJ1-5. Germline V gene sequence: CDR1 LNHDA, CDR2 SQIVND (reference sequence). The CDR3 totals 12 residues. CDR3 sequence: CASKVASGPQHF.

The rearrangement joins TRBV20-1 to TRBJ2-2; checking the TCRdb D call of TRBD1 is not possible without DNA. The CDR3 spans 17 residues. Germline loops: CDR1 DFQATT, CDR2 SNEGSKA (reference sequence). CDR3 sequence reads: CSARSPTGTSIFRELFF.

The CDR3: CASFGGGSLYSGANVLTF. The chain joins TRBV12-3 or TRBV12-4 to TRBJ2-6; lacking DNA, the TRBD2 call made by TCRdb goes unchecked. This CDR3 is built from 18 residues.

The chain employs TRBV27 and TRBJ2-7; TCRdb outputs TRBD1, but without DNA this stays unchecked. The length of the CDR3 is 14 residues. Germline CDR1 reads MNHEY; CDR2 reads SMNVEV (reference sequence). The CDR3 here is CASSLEDKLYEQYF.

The V gene is TRBV29-1, the J gene TRBJ2-1. In germline, CDR1 is SQVTM, CDR2 ANQGSEA. The CDR3 is 13 residues long. CDR3 protein: CSVVYRSNNEQFF.

V is TRBV18 and J is TRBJ2-7; the D gene TCRdb calls, TRBD1, cannot be checked with no DNA. CDR1 is KGHSH, CDR2 LQKENI, per germline. The CDR3 runs 15 residues. CDR3: CASSIGQGEYYEQYF.

V gene TRBV12-3 or TRBV12-4 combines with J gene TRBJ2-2. This CDR3 has 14 residues. The CDR3 is CASSFYSHTGELFF.

The V call is TRBV21-1, the J call TRBJ2-5. TRBV21-1 is a pseudogene segment. The CDR3 sequence is 15 residues long. The CDR3 loop reads CASIRRVKQQETQYF.

The genes are TRBV24-1 and TRBJ2-1; lacking DNA, the TRBD1 call made by TCRdb goes unchecked. This CDR3 comprises 16 residues. Germline V gene lookup returns CDR1 KGHDR and CDR2 SFDVKD. CDR3 region: CATSDPGAASYNEQFF.

The chain links TRBV6-1 to TRBJ1-2; TCRdb's assignment of TRBD1 cannot be checked, as there is no DNA. The CDR3 is 13 residues long. Looked up from germline, CDR1 is MNHNS and CDR2 is SASEGT. CDR3 sequence: CASARAGFYGYTF.

The chain links TRBV12-3 or TRBV12-4 to TRBJ1-2; TCRdb calls TRBD1, which cannot be checked without DNA. The CDR3 is made up of 12 amino acids. The CDR3 sequence is CATRGREYGYTF.

CDR3 region: CASSLQTRETQYF. This chain connects TRBV7-6 to TRBJ2-5. There are 13 residues in the CDR3. CDR1 is SGHVS, CDR2 FNYEAQ, per germline. The full variable domain, rest sourced from reference TRBV7-6 and TRBJ2-5, is GAGVSQSPRYKVTKRGQDVALRCDPISGHVSLYWYRQALGQGPEFLTYFNYEAQQDKSGLPNDRFSAERPEGSISTLTIQRTEQRDSAMYRCASSLQTRETQYFGPGTRLLVL.